This T cell receptor (beta chain) appears in the sequencing data of a study of ipilimumab plus nivolumab after autologous stem cell transplantation. A few counts support this clone. This CDR3 spans 12 amino acids. CDR1 and CDR2 from the germline V gene are MNHNY and SVGAGI (reference sequence). The V end lost 5 bases, the J end lost 10 bases, and 12 bases lay between the germline ends. Produced via immunoSEQ multiplex PCR; TCRdb's table is partial and in-frame only. The table has tens of thousands of clones, roughly 80% seen once. This receptor was obtained from a male donor with diffuse large B-cell lymphoma. This chain links TRBV6-6 with TRBJ2-1, with no clear D. Sequenced here: PBMCs, sampled in a trial of ipilimumab plus nivolumab as post-transplant consolidation. CDR3 nucleotide sequence: TGTGCCAGCAGTACTACTTTCGGGGAGCAGTTCTTC. Amino acids: CASSTTFGEQFF.